Detailed here is one T cell receptor beta chain. This sample was included in a study of blood T cell repertoires in COVID-19. Across the whole study: Donors in the United States, Italy and Spain gave samples during acute or convalescent COVID-19. PBMCs, B-cell-depleted T cells, or T cells provided the cDNA or gDNA that made up the material.

Germline CDR1 and CDR2: MNHEY and SVGEGT. The CDR3 sequence is 12 residues long. The V and J ends lost 4 bases and 5 bases respectively, with 8 bases between them. As originally analysed: For nucleated cells, counts were estimated from reference gene primer amplification. Sequenced by immunoSEQ multiplex PCR; TCRdb stores in-frame clones only, minus some. The V and J calls and the clone size are those of that table, but D and trimming were determined from the DNA. Seen here are about 20,000 clones, 75% to 95% observed once, and the top ten hold roughly 7.3%. The receptor was derived from a man between 65 and 85 years old with active COVID-19. This chain links TRBV6-2 or TRBV6-3 with TRBJ1-1, with D unclear. The sequencing sample was made of peripheral blood. The CDR3 region has the DNA TGTGCCAGCAGTTCCGCGTGGACTGAAGCTTTCTTT. Amino acid sequence: CASSSAWTEAFF.